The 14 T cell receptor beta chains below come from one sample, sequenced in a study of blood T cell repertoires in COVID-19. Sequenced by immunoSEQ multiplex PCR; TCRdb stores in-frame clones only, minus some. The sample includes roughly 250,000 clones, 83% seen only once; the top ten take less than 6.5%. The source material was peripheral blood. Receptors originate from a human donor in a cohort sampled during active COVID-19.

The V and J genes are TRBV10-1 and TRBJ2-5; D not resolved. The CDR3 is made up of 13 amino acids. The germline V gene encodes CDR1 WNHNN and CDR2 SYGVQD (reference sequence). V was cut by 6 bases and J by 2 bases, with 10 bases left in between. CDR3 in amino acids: CASSAAGQETQYF. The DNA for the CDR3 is TGCGCCAGCAGCGCCGCAGGTCAAGAGACCCAGTACTTC.

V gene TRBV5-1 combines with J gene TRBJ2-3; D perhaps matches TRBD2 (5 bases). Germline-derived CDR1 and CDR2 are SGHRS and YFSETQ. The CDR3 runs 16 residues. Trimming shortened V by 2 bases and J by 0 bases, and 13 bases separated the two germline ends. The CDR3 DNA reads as TGCGCCAGCAGCTTTCAGAGGGTGTCTAGCACAGATACGCAGTATTTT. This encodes CASSFQRVSSTDTQYF.

CDR3 region: CASSLESGPSYEQYF. CDR3 in DNA: TGTGCCAGCAGCTTAGAATCAGGGCCGTCCTACGAGCAGTACTTC. The chain recombines TRBV11-3 with TRBJ2-7, with D tentatively TRBD1 (5 bases). V was cut by 0 bases and J by 1 base, with 10 bases left in between. The CDR3 has 15 amino acids. The germline gives CDR1 SGHNT, CDR2 YENEEA.

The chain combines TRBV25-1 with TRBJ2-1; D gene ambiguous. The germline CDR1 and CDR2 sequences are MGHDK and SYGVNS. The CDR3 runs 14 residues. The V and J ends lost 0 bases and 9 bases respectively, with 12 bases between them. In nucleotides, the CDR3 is TGTGCCAGCAGTGAATACGGTCTAGTCGGTGAGCAGTTCTTC. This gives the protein CASSEYGLVGEQFF.

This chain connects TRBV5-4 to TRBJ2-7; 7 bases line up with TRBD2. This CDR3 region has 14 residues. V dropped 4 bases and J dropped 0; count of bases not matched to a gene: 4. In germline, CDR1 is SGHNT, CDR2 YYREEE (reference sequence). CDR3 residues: CASSIPSGSYEQYF. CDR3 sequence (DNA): TGTGCCAGCAGCATCCCTAGCGGCTCCTACGAGCAGTACTTC.

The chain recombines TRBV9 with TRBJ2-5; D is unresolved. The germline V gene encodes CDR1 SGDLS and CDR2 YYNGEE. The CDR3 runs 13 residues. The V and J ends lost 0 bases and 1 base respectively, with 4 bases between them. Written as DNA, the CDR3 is TGTGCCAGCAGCGTAGCTAGCCAAGAGACCCAGTACTTC. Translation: CASSVASQETQYF.

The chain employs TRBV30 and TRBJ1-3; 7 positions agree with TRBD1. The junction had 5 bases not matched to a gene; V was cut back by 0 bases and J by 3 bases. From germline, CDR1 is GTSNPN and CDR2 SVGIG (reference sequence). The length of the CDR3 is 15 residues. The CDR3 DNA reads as TGTGCCTGGAGTGTCCCACAGGGGTTTGGAAACACCATATATTTT. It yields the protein CAWSVPQGFGNTIYF. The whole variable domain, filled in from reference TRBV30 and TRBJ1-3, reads SQTIHQWPATLVQPVGSPLSLECTVEGTSNPNLYWYRQAAGRGLQLLFYSVGIGQISSEVPQNLSASRPQDRQFILSSKKLLLSDSGFYLCAWSVPQGFGNTIYFGEGSWLTVV.

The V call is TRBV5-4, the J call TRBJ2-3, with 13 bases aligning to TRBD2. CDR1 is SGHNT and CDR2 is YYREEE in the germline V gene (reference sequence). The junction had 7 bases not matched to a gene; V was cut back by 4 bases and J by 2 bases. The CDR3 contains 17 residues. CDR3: CASSLGLAGEYTDTQYF. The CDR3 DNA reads TGTGCCAGCAGCCTTGGACTAGCGGGGGAATACACAGATACGCAGTATTTT. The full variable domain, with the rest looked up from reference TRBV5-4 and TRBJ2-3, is ETGVTQSPTHLIKTRGQQVTLRCSSQSGHNTVSWYQQALGQGPQFIFQYYREEENGRGNFPPRFSGLQFPNYSSELNVNALELDDSALYLCASSLGLAGEYTDTQYFGPGTRLTVL.

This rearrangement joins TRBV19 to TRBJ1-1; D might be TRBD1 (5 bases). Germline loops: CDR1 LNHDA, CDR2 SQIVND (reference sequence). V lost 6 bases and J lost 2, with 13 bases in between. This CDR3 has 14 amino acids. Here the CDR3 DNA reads TGTGCCAGTAGACCCAGGGTCGAAAACACTGAAGCTTTCTTT. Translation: CASRPRVENTEAFF. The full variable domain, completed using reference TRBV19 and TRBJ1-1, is DGGITQSPKYLFRKEGQNVTLSCEQNLNHDAMYWYRQDPGQGLRLIYYSQIVNDFQKGDIAEGYSVSREKKESFPLTVTSAQKNPTAFYLCASRPRVENTEAFFGQGTRLTVV.

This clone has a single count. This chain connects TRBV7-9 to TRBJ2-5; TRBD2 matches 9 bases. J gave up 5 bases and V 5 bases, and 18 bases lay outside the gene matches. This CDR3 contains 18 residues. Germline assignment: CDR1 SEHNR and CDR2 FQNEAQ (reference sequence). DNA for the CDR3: TGTGCCAGCAGCCTTCAGCGGGAGGCTGTTCGAAGTATGGAGACCCAGTACTTC. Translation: CASSLQREAVRSMETQYF.

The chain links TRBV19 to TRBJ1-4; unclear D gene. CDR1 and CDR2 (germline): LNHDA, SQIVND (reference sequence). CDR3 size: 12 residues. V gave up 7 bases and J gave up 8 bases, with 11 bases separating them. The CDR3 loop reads CASMTSQEKLFF. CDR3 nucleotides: TGTGCCAGTATGACTTCCCAGGAAAAACTGTTTTTT.

CDR3 protein: CASSPLAGNTIYF. For the CDR3, the DNA is TGTGCCAGCAGCCCCCTAGCTGGAAACACCATATATTTT. V and J are TRBV5-5 and TRBJ1-3, with D uncertain. V was trimmed by 4 bases and J by 2 bases, leaving 7 bases between them. The germline V gene has CDR1 SGHKS and CDR2 YYEKEE (reference sequence). This CDR3 has 13 amino acids. Full variable domain (remainder filled in from reference TRBV5-5 and TRBJ1-3): DAGVTQSPTHLIKTRGQQVTLRCSPISGHKSVSWYQQVLGQGPQFIFQYYEKEERGRGNFPDRFSARQFPNYSSELNVNALLLGDSALYLCASSPLAGNTIYFGEGSWLTVV.

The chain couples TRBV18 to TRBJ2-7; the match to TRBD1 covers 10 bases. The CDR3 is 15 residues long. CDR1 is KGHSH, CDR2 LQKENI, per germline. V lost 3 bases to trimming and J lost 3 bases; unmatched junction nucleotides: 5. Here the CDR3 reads CASSPGTGANYEQYF. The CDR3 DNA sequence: TGTGCCAGCTCACCTGGGACAGGGGCCAACTACGAGCAGTACTTC.

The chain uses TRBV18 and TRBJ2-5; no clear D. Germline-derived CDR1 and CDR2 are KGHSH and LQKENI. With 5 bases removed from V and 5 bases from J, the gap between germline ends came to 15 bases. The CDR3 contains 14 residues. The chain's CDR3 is CASSSRRVVETQYF. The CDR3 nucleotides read TGTGCCAGCTCATCCCGTCGGGTTGTGGAGACCCAGTACTTC.